The present entry profiles one T cell receptor (beta chain) with its context. Its matching antigen is unknown. These data come from a study of T cell responses to AZD1222 COVID-19 vaccine. V gave up 5 bases and J gave up 7 bases, with 18 bases separating them. The V gene's germline CDR1 is SEHNR and CDR2 FQNEAQ (reference sequence). There are 14 residues in the CDR3. Only in-frame clones appear in the TCRdb table, and some are missing; sequencing was by immunoSEQ multiplex PCR. Here the sample spans more than 90,000 clones, 70% to 85% being singletons. Study results and limitations: The reported proportion of spike-specific TCRs targeting unmutated variant regions was nearly half. Only after the peak T cell response were repertoires sampled. The sample set comprised mostly white British donors with more females, and clonal diversity was possibly underestimated.

The rearrangement uses TRBV7-9 and TRBJ2-7; D is unclear. Here the sequenced sample was peripheral blood, taken 28 days after the second AZD1222 dose. This clonotype originated in an adult who received the AZD1222 COVID-19 vaccine. CDR3 sequence: CASSLGPPGEEQYF. The CDR3 coding sequence is TGTGCCAGCAGCCTAGGGCCCCCAGGCGAGGAGCAGTACTTC.